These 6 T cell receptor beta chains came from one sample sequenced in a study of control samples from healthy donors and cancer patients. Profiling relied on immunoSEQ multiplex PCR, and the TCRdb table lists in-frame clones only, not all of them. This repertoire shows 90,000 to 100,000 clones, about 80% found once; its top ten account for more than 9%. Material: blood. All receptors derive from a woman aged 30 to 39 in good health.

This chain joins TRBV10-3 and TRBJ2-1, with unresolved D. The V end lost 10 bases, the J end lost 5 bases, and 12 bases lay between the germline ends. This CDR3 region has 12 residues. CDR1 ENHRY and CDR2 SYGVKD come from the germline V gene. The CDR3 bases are TGTGCCACGGAGAAGTCGCACAATGAGCAGTTCTTC. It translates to CATEKSHNEQFF.

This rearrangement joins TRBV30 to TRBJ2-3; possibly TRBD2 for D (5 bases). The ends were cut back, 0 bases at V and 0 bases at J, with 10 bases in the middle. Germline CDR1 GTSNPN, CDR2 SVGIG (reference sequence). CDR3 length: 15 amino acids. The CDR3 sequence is CAWSVVASSTDTQYF. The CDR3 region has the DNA TGTGCCTGGAGTGTCGTAGCGTCGAGCACAGATACGCAGTATTTT.

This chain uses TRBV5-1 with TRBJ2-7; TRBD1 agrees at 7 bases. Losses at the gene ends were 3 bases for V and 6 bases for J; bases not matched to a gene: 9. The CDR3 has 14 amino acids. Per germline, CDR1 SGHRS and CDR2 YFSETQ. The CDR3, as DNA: TGCGCCAGCAGCTGGACAGGTCAATTGGGCGAGCAGTACTTC. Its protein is CASSWTGQLGEQYF.

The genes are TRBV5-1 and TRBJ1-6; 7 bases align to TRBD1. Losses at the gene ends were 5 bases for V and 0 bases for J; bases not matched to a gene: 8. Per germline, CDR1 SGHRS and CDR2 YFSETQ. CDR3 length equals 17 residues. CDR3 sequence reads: CASRGTAPSSYNSPLHF. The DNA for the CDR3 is TGCGCCAGCAGGGGGACAGCACCGAGCTCCTATAATTCACCCCTCCACTTT.

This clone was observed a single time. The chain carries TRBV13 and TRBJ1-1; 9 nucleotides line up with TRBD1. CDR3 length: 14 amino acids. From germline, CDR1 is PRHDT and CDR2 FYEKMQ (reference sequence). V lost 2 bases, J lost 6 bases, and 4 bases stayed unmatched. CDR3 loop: CASSLRQGGAEAFF. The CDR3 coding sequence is TGTGCCAGCAGCTTAAGACAGGGGGGCGCTGAAGCTTTCTTT.

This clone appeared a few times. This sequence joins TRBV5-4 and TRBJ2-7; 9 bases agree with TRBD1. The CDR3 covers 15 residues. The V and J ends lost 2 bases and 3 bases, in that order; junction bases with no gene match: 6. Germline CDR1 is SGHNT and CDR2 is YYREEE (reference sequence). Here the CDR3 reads CASSLTGQGFYEQYF. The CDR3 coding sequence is TGTGCCAGCAGCTTAACGGGACAGGGTTTCTACGAGCAGTACTTC.